Below are 14 T cell receptor beta chains sequenced from a single sample in a study of T cells in Graves' hyperthyroidism and ophthalmopathy. Amplified regions were TCR beta CDR3 sequences from RNA transcripts. With the HTBI primer set, the TCR CDR3 went through a first round of RT-PCR. MiXCR was run by TCRdb on the multiplex PCR reads, yielding one entry per CDR3 protein. In the table there are a few hundred thousand distinct CDR3 sequences, 18% of which are singletons. Sequenced: blood. Source of these receptors: a woman in her fifties or sixties with Graves' hyperthyroidism.

CDR3 sequence reads: CASSVAAGSGNTIYF. The DNA for the CDR3 is TGTGCCAGCAGCGTAGCGGCAGGGTCCGGAAACACCATATATTTT. This chain connects TRBV9 to TRBJ1-3; tentatively, D is TRBD1 (5 bases). This CDR3 has 15 amino acids. V dropped 0 bases and J dropped 4 bases, with 11 bases sitting between them. Germline V gene lookup returns CDR1 SGDLS and CDR2 YYNGEE.

This clonotype was counted many times. J is TRBJ2-5 and V is TRBV11-2, with a tentative D call TRBD2 (6 bases). This CDR3 has 13 amino acids. V was shortened by 6 bases and J by 7 bases, with 15 bases between the two germline ends. Per germline, CDR1 SGHAT and CDR2 FQNNGV. The CDR3 DNA reads TGTGCCAGCAGTTTTCGTCTGGAGGGGACCCAGTACTTC. Its translation: CASSFRLEGTQYF.

V and J are TRBV19 and TRBJ2-3; TRBD1 or TRBD2 may be the D gene (5 bases each). CDR3 length: 14 amino acids. Germline CDR1 is LNHDA and CDR2 is SQIVND (reference sequence). The V end lost 2 bases, the J end lost 6 bases, and 12 bases lay between the germline ends. The chain's CDR3 is CASSIIRDGDTQYF. The CDR3 nucleotides read TGTGCCAGTAGTATAATTAGGGACGGTGATACGCAGTATTTT. The full variable domain, completed using reference TRBV19 and TRBJ2-3, is DGGITQSPKYLFRKEGQNVTLSCEQNLNHDAMYWYRQDPGQGLRLIYYSQIVNDFQKGDIAEGYSVSREKKESFPLTVTSAQKNPTAFYLCASSIIRDGDTQYFGPGTRLTVL.

This chain uses TRBV20-1 with TRBJ1-1, with D hard to call. The CDR3 is made up of 13 amino acids. V lost 0 bases, J lost 3 bases, and 8 bases lay in between. Germline V CDR1 and CDR2: DFQATT, SNEGSKA (reference sequence). This CDR3 is CSAREQMDTEAFF. CDR3 coding DNA: TGCAGTGCTAGAGAGCAAATGGACACTGAAGCTTTCTTT.

This clonotype was counted many times. The genes are TRBV2 and TRBJ2-3, with 8 nucleotides matching TRBD1. The J segment lost 5 bases and the V segment lost 11 bases, leaving 9 bases of the junction unmatched. There are 13 residues in the CDR3. Germline loops: CDR1 SNHLY, CDR2 FYNNEI. This CDR3 is CASQGVTIDTQYF. In DNA, the CDR3 is TGTGCCTCACAGGGGGTGACGATAGATACGCAGTATTTT.

For this clonotype: Compared with germline, one end of the junction differs, possibly owing to a read error. J is TRBJ1-3 and V is TRBV3-1; D gene ambiguous. The CDR3 loop spans 13 amino acids. CDR1 is LGHDT, CDR2 YNNKEL, per germline (reference sequence). The CDR3 DNA follows: TGTGCCGGCAGTCCGAACTCTGGAAACACCATATATTTT. Translation gives CAGSPNSGNTIYF. The full variable domain, its missing parts supplied by reference TRBV3-1 and TRBJ1-3, is DTAVSQTPKYLVTQMGNDKSIKCEQNLGHDTMYWYKQDSKKFLKIMFSYNNKELIINETVPNRFSPKSPDKAHLNLHINSLELGDSAVYFCAGSPNSGNTIYFGEGSWLTVV.

There are many counts of this clonotype. The CDR3 DNA sequence: TGTGCCAGCGCCCAGGGAGTGGCCGGGGAGCTGTTTTTT. Encoded protein: CASAQGVAGELFF. The V and J genes are TRBV3-1 and TRBJ2-2; the D call may be TRBD1 or TRBD2 (5 bases each). This CDR3 is 13 amino acids long. V dropped 8 bases and J dropped 6 bases, with 13 bases sitting between them. Germline CDR1 and CDR2: LGHDT and YNNKEL (reference sequence).

The chain recombines TRBV29-1 with TRBJ2-7, with 7 bases aligning to TRBD1. V was pared by 7 bases and J by 5 bases, with 8 bases of the junction left unmatched. CDR3 length: 12 residues. CDR1 and CDR2 from the germline V gene are SQVTM and ANQGSEA. The CDR3 nucleotides are TGCAGCGCTTGGACAGGTCTTAACGAGCAGTACTTC. It codes for CSAWTGLNEQYF.

The genes are TRBV3-1 and TRBJ2-3; D perhaps matches TRBD2 (6 bases). Trimming removed 3 bases from V and 6 bases from J, with 10 bases in between. Per the germline V gene, CDR1 is LGHDT and CDR2 is YNNKEL (reference sequence). The CDR3 extends over 13 amino acids. CDR3 nucleotide sequence: TGTGCCAGCAGCCAGTCGGGGGACGATACGCAGTATTTT. It codes for CASSQSGDDTQYF.

The chain employs TRBV24-1 and TRBJ2-5; D is undetermined. From germline, CDR1 is KGHDR and CDR2 SFDVKD. The CDR3 totals 13 residues. V was trimmed by 3 bases and J by 3 bases, leaving 7 bases between them. The CDR3 sequence is CATSDPAEETQYF. As DNA, the CDR3 is TGTGCCACCAGTGATCCGGCGGAAGAGACCCAGTACTTC.

About this clonotype: A read error may explain this, as a much larger clone is one base away. The chain recombines TRBV20-1 with TRBJ2-5; TRBD2 matches at 13 bases. The DNA end lines up better with TRBJ2-1; the J call may be wrong. Germline CDR1 is DFQATT and CDR2 is SNEGSKA (reference sequence). This CDR3 comprises 15 residues. This CDR3 reads CSARTGLAGVGTQFF. CDR3 nucleotides: TGCAGTGCTAGAACTGGACTAGCGGGAGTTGGGACCCAGTTCTTC.

This clonotype was seen a handful of times. The chain has TRBV27 and TRBJ2-3; D remains unclear. This CDR3 comprises 15 residues. Per germline, CDR1 MNHEY and CDR2 SMNVEV (reference sequence). Trimming removed 0 bases at V and 2 bases at J, with 9 bases between. The CDR3 reads CASSLSPTYTDTQYF. The CDR3 DNA is TGTGCCAGCAGTTTATCCCCGACTTACACAGATACGCAGTATTTT.

Comment on this clonotype: A much bigger clone sits one base away, suggesting this may be a read error. The V gene is TRBV6-1, the J gene TRBJ2-1; D is perhaps TRBD2 (5 bases). Trimming took 2 bases from V and 5 from J, leaving 25 bases between them. Germline values: CDR1 MNHNS, CDR2 SASEGT. The CDR3 covers 19 residues. The CDR3 loop is CASSEIGPLEGGSNNEQFF. DNA for the CDR3: TGTGCCAGCAGTGAAATAGGCCCCCTCGAGGGCGGAAGTAACAATGAGCAGTTCTTC.

The sample holds many counts of this clonotype. This sequence joins TRBV6-1 and TRBJ1-1; 8 nucleotides align to TRBD1. Germline loops: CDR1 MNHNS, CDR2 SASEGT. The CDR3 spans 15 residues. Trimming cost V 5 bases and J 2 bases; bases outside gene matches: 7. CDR3: CASSIRTGLNTEAFF. In nucleotides, the CDR3 is TGTGCCAGCAGTATTCGGACAGGGTTAAACACTGAAGCTTTCTTT.